The rows below give T cell receptor beta chains drawn from one sample of a study of T cell responses to AZD1222 COVID-19 vaccine. Sequencing was performed with immunoSEQ multiplex PCR; in TCRdb, only in-frame clones are kept and a portion is missing. The sample includes 90,000 to 100,000 clones, roughly 89% of them seen just once. The sequenced sample was peripheral blood, obtained on day 0 of AZD1222 vaccination. The source of these receptors is an adult in good health. The CDR3 runs from the conserved cysteine through the conserved F or W.

TRBJ1-3 TRBV3-1/TRBV3-2 CASSQAPGGMGNTIYF
TRBJ2-4 TRBV4-1 CASSQDQGMVFENIQYF
TRBJ1-6 TRBV4-1 CASSPRTLGSSYNSPLHF
TRBJ1-1 TRBV7-2 CASTYEAFF
TRBJ1-5 TRBV30 CAWTSQNQPQHF
TRBJ2-3 TRBV3-1/TRBV3-2 CASSQVGTDTQYF
TRBJ2-7 TRBV5-6 CASTRGVEQYF
TRBJ1-1 TRBV4-1 CASSQDRAAGNTEAFF
TRBJ2-3 TRBV7-2 CASSLLAGGWGTDTQYF
TRBJ2-2 TRBV5-1 CASTIDTGELFF
TRBJ1-2 TRBV28 CATLSGLNYGYTF
TRBJ1-2 TRBV25-1 CASSEGGGSGYGYTF
TRBJ1-1 TRBV4-2 CASSQETREGTEAFF
TRBJ2-5 TRBV6-4 CASSEEGGGQETQYF
TRBJ1-1 TRBV5-1 CASSLPGWGSTEAFF
TRBJ1-1 TRBV7-9 CASSLQGGVEAFF
TRBJ2-2 TRBV7-3 CASSPAGGELFF
TRBJ2-1 TRBV6-1 CASSEGQGEGDEQFF
TRBJ2-5 TRBV15 CATSRDRPSGETQYF
TRBJ1-1 TRBV3-1/TRBV3-2 CASSQARNTEAFF
TRBJ1-2 TRBV6-5 CASVRRGETNYGYTF
TRBJ1-2 TRBV10-3 CAIAGRGNYGYTF
TRBJ1-1 TRBV27 CASSFEGGLVTEAFF
TRBJ2-1 TRBV11-2 CASSPSRGAPYNEQFF
TRBJ2-7 TRBV5-1 CASSLNRGQTGEQYF
TRBJ1-6 TRBV7-2 CASSLVSENSPLHF
TRBJ2-1 TRBV5-1 CASSLGLWGPQFF
TRBJ1-2 TRBV7-9 CASSLGSGQDYGYTF